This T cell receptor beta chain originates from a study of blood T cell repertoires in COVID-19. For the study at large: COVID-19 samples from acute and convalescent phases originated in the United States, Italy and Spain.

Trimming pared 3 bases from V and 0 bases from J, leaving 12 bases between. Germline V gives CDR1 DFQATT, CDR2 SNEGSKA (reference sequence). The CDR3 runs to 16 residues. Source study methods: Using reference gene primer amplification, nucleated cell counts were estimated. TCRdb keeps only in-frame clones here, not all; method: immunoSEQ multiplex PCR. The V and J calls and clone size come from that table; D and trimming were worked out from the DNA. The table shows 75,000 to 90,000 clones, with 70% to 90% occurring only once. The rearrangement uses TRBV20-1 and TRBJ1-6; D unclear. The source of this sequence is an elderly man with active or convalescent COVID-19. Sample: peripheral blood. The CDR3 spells CSASGGLRSYNSPLHF. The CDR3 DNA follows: TGCAGTGCTAGTGGCGGCCTCCGCTCCTATAATTCACCCCTCCACTTT.